The clone carrying this T cell receptor beta chain was seen only a few times. Its antigen remains unidentified. The data were obtained in a study of response to subunit inactivated influenza vaccine. Findings and limits, study-wide: Few additional T cells are recruited per seasonal influenza vaccination, authors suggested.

MiXCR, applied by TCRdb to the RT-PCR reads, yields one record per CDR3 protein. This repertoire shows 650,000 or so distinct CDR3 sequences, about 15% found once; its top ten account for approximately 7.6%. V lost 6 bases and J 10 bases, leaving 10 bases between the germline ends. The CDR3 totals 11 residues. Germline V gene data show CDR1 as SEHNR and CDR2 as FQNEAQ (reference sequence). The specimen was PBMCs from blood, collected around 14 days before vaccination. V gene TRBV7-9 combines with J gene TRBJ2-1; no clear D gene. The clonotype comes from a man aged 45-60 years who received an inactivated influenza vaccine. The CDR3 bases are TGTGCCAGCAGGTCCTTGGGGGAGCAGTTCTTC. Translated, it gives CASRSLGEQFF. The complete variable domain, with remaining parts taken from reference TRBV7-9 and TRBJ2-1, reads DTGVSQNPRHKITKRGQNVTFRCDPISEHNRLYWYRQTLGQGPEFLTYFQNEAQLEKSRLLSDRFSAERPKGSFSTLEIQRTEQGDSAMYLCASRSLGEQFFGPGTRLTVL.